One sample yielded the 12 T cell receptor beta chains listed below, sequenced in a study of molecular identifiers for immune sequencing clone quantification. In TCRdb, the PCR reads were re-called with MiXCR into one record per CDR3 protein. The table shows some 590,000 distinct CDR3 sequences, with over 25% occurring only once. The sequenced sample consisted of naive CD8+ T cells from blood, with Jurkat cell RNA spiked in. Noted subset: FACS-sorted CD8+CD4-CCR7+CD45RA+ naive T cells. Receptor source: a human donor in good health. Some libraries in this study had Jurkat cell RNA spiked in.

At least ten counts were recorded for this clonotype. This sequence joins TRBV20-1 and TRBJ2-7; unclear D gene. There are 13 residues in the CDR3. V gave up 2 bases and J gave up 3 bases, with 11 bases separating them. CDR1 and CDR2 from the germline V gene are DFQATT and SNEGSKA (reference sequence). The CDR3 DNA is TGCAGTGCTAGACCCAAGACCAGCTACGAGCAGTACTTC. This sequence encodes CSARPKTSYEQYF.

With respect to this clonotype: This clone may be a read error of a much larger clone one base away. V is TRBV6-2 or TRBV6-3 and J is TRBJ2-5; no clear D gene. The CDR3 has 16 residues. Germline V CDR1 and CDR2: MNHEY, SVGEGT. This chain's CDR3 is CASSYDEVIIQETKYF. In DNA, the CDR3 is TGTGCCAGCAGTTACGATGAGGTGATTATACAAGAGACCAAGTACTTC.

A word on this clonotype: This may come from a read error, since a much larger clone is one base off. V usage is TRBV4-1 and J usage is TRBJ2-3, with D possibly being TRBD1 (6 bases). The CDR3 has 17 amino acids. The germline CDR1 and CDR2 sequences are MGHRA and YSYEKL. The CDR3 bases are TGCGCCAGCAGCAAAGATCGGCAGGGGCGTGTGACAGATACGCAGTATTTT. It is translated as CASSKDRQGRVTDTQYF.

Remarks on this clonotype: The conserved final phenylalanine or tryptophan is absent from the CDR3, which likely points to a read error. This sequence joins TRBV7-6 and TRBJ2-3; TRBD2 might be the D (5 bases). This CDR3 has 16 residues. The germline V gene has CDR1 SGHVS and CDR2 FNYEAQ. Between the trimmed V and J ends, which lost 2 bases and 2 bases, there was a span of 14 bases. CDR3 DNA: TGTGCCAGCAGCTTACCGGGGATACCAAACACAGATACGCAGTATGTT. This translates into CASSLPGIPNTDTQYV.

This clonotype was counted a few times. This rearrangement joins TRBV7-6 to TRBJ1-4; D is perhaps TRBD1 (6 bases). V was trimmed by 1 base and J by 0 bases, leaving 21 bases between them. The CDR3 loop spans 20 amino acids. CDR1 SGHVS and CDR2 FNYEAQ come from the germline V gene. CDR3 sequence (DNA): TGTGCCAGCAGCTTAGATCGGGACACCTATACCCTTGCAACTAATGAAAAACTGTTTTTT. This encodes CASSLDRDTYTLATNEKLFF.

Remarks on this clonotype: Germline and junction disagree at one end, which may indicate a read error. In nucleotides, the CDR3 is TGCGCCAGCAGCCAGACCACAGGGGCCACTGAAGCTTCCTTT. It translates to CASSQTTGATEASF. This chain uses TRBV4-1 with TRBJ1-1; TRBD1 agrees at 7 bases. Germline CDR1 reads MGHRA; CDR2 reads YSYEKL. The CDR3 totals 14 residues.

The rearrangement joins TRBV7-2 to TRBJ1-1, with TRBD1 as a possible D gene (6 bases). Germline V lookup: CDR1 SGHTA, CDR2 FQGNSA. The germline V and J ends were trimmed by 1 base and 2 bases, with 14 bases remaining between them. The CDR3 runs 16 residues. In DNA form, the CDR3 reads TGTGCCAGCAGCTTAGTCGGGGGGCTGGGAAACACTGAAGCTTTCTTT. It encodes CASSLVGGLGNTEAFF.

V usage is TRBV11-2 and J usage is TRBJ2-3; 9 bases are a match to TRBD2. The germline CDR1 and CDR2 sequences are SGHAT and FQNNGV. With 5 bases clipped from V and 8 bases from J, the junction kept 11 bases outside the gene matches. The CDR3 is made up of 15 amino acids. CDR3 nucleotide sequence: TGTGCCAGCAGCACCTCTAGCGGGATGGCAGCTACGCAGTATTTT. Translating it yields CASSTSSGMAATQYF.

Details on this clonotype: This may arise from a read error, as a much more abundant clone is one base away. The CDR3 sequence: CCAQGQGSNNEQYF. DNA of the CDR3: TGCTGCGCCCAAGGACAGGGAAGCAACAACGAGCAGTACTTC. The chain links TRBV29-1 to TRBJ2-7, with 8 positions matching TRBD1. Looked up from germline, CDR1 is SQVTM and CDR2 is ANQGSEA. The CDR3 loop spans 14 amino acids.

Points on this clonotype: Possible read error: a much larger clone is one base away. This chain links TRBV20-1 with TRBJ2-3; TRBD1 matches 10 bases. Germline CDR1 DFQATT, CDR2 SNEGSKA (reference sequence). This CDR3 comprises 14 residues. The CDR3 coding sequence is TGCAGTGCCTATGACAGGGGGCGAGAGGATACGCGGTATTTT. Amino acid sequence: CSAYDRGREDTRYF.

For this clonotype: A much larger clone differs from this one at a single base, so this may be a read error. The chain carries TRBV19 and TRBJ1-5, with 7 bases aligning to TRBD1. This CDR3 is built from 15 residues. Germline CDR1 reads LNHDA; CDR2 reads SQIVND (reference sequence). The CDR3 nucleotides are TGTGGCAGTAGAACGACAGGGAGGAGCAATCAGCCCCAGCATTTT. It encodes CGSRTTGRSNQPQHF.

The rearrangement links TRBV19 to TRBJ1-2; D unresolved. The CDR3 runs 13 residues. With 3 bases removed from V and 3 bases from J, the gap between germline ends came to 8 bases. From germline, CDR1 is LNHDA and CDR2 SQIVND (reference sequence). The CDR3 loop reads CASSIEADYGYTF. The DNA of the CDR3 is TGTGCCAGTAGTATTGAGGCAGACTATGGCTACACCTTC.